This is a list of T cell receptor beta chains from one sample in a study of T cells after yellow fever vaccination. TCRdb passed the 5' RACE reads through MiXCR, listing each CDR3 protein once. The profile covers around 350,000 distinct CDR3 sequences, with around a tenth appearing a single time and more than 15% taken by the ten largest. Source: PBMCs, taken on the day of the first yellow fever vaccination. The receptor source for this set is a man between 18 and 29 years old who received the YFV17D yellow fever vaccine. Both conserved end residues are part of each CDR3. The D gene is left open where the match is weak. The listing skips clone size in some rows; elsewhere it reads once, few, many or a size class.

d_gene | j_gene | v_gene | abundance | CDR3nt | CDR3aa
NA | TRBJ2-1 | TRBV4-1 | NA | TGCGCCAGCAGCCTCCTCGGGACCACCTACAATGAGCAGTTCTTC | CASSLLGTTYNEQFF
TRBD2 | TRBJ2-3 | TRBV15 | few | TGTGCCACCAGCAGAGATTTTTCGCGGGGGGGCACAGATACGCAGTATTTT | CATSRDFSRGGTDTQYF
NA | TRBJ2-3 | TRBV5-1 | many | TGCGCCAGCAGTTCATCCGATACGCAGTATTTT | CASSSSDTQYF
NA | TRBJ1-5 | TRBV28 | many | TGTGCCAGCAGGGACGATGGCAAGCCCCAGCATTTT | CASRDDGKPQHF
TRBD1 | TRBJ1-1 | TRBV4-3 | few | TGCGCCAGCAGCCAAGATTCCTTCGGACAGGGTGGCACTGAAGCTTTCTTT | CASSQDSFGQGGTEAFF
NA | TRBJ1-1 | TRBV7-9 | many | TGTGCCAGCAGCTCTCGGGGGGGCCGGTGGACTGAAGCTTTCTTT | CASSSRGGRWTEAFF
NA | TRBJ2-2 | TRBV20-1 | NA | TGCAGTGCCCACATCCGAGGGGTGGCAAACACCGGGGAGCTGTTTTTT | CSAHIRGVANTGELFF
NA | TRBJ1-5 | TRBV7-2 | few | TGTGCCAGCAGCCAATCCCGCAATCAGCCCCAGCATTTT | CASSQSRNQPQHF
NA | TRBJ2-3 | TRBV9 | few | TGTGCCAGCAGCTCGGACCCGGCAGATACGCAGTATTTT | CASSSDPADTQYF
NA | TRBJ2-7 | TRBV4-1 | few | TGCGCCAGCAGCCAAGAGGTGGCCTACGAGCAGTACTTC | CASSQEVAYEQYF
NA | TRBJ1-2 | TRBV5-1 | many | TGCGCCAGCAGCTTGGTCCTACAGGTCGGCTACACCTTC | CASSLVLQVGYTF
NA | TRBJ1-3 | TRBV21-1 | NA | TGTGCCAGCAGCACAGGGGGCCCCGCTGGAGACACCATATATTTT | CASSTGGPAGDTIYF
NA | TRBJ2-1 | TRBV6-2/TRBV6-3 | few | TGTGCCAGCAGGGAAGGGACTTTAAGGCAGTTCTTC | CASREGTLRQFF
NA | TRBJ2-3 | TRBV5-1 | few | TGCGCCAGCAGGCCAGGACCGAACACAGATACGCAGTATTTT | CASRPGPNTDTQYF
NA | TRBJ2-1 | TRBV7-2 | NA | TGTGCCAGCAGCTTCGGCGAGGGGTTCGATGAGCAGTTCTTC | CASSFGEGFDEQFF
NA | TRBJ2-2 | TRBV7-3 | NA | TGTGCCAGCAGCTTCCACCCGAGGGGTTCGAACACCGGGGAGCTGTTTTTT | CASSFHPRGSNTGELFF
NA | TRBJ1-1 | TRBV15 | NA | TGTGCCACCAGCAGTCATCAGGGCGGGGCAGTAGGAAAAGCTTTCTTT | CATSSHQGGAVGKAFF
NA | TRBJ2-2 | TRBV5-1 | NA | TGCGCCAGCAGCCTACAACCGAGTACCGGGGAGCTGTTTTTT | CASSLQPSTGELFF